The 3 T cell receptor beta chains below were found in one sample sequenced in a study of tumor and adjacent non-tumor tissue in lung cancer. No cell sorting was done before RNA was extracted from the tissue. TCRbeta libraries were built with three rounds of nested PCR, modified from ARM-PCR. TCRdb reprocessed the multiplex PCR reads with MiXCR, giving one entry per CDR3 protein. The table shows fewer than 120,000 distinct CDR3 sequences, with over 75% occurring only once. Sequencing was performed on lung tumor tissue. The receptors were sampled from a man aged 65 to 79 with non-small cell lung cancer.

Regarding this clonotype: The CDR3 carries no conserved terminal phenylalanine or tryptophan, so it likely arises from a read error. It is unclear where the CDR3 begins or ends on the DNA, so no DNA is shown, and the CDR3 is as TCRdb lists it. The chain carries TRBV4-2 and TRBJ2-5; the D call of TRBD2 is as the table states it, not checked on the DNA. The CDR3 has 16 amino acids, counting both end residues. The germline V gene has CDR1 LGHNA and CDR2 YNFKEQ. This CDR3 is CASSQVVSGGGETQYS.

The V gene is TRBV10-1, the J gene TRBJ1-1; D is ambiguous. Germline values: CDR1 WNHNN, CDR2 SYGVQD (reference sequence). This CDR3 has 14 amino acids. Trimming stripped 0 bases from V and 0 bases from J, with 5 bases between. CDR3 bases: TGCGCCAGCAGTGAGTCAGGGCTGAACACTGAAGCTTTCTTT. This gives the protein CASSESGLNTEAFF.

The chain combines TRBV11-2 with TRBJ1-2; perhaps TRBD1 as D (5 bases). The CDR3 is 14 residues long. Germline assignment: CDR1 SGHAT and CDR2 FQNNGV. The DNA of the CDR3 is TGTGGCAGTAGCCCGACTGGGGGTACCTATGGCTACACCTTC. It is translated as CGSSPTGGTYGYTF.